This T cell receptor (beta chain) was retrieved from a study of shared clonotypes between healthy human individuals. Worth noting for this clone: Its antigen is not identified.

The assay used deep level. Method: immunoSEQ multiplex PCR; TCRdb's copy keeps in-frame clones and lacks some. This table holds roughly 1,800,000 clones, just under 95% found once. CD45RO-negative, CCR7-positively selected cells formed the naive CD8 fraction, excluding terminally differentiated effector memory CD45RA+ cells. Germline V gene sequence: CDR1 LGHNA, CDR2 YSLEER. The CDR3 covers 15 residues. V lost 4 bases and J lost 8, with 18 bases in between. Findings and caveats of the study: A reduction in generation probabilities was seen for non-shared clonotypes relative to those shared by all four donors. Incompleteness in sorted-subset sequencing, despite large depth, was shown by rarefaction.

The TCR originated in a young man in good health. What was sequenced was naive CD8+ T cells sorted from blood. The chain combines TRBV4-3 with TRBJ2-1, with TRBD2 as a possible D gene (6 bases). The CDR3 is CASSLRDSPGDEQFF. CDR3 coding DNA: TGCGCCAGCAGCCTTAGGGACTCCCCTGGCGATGAGCAGTTCTTC.